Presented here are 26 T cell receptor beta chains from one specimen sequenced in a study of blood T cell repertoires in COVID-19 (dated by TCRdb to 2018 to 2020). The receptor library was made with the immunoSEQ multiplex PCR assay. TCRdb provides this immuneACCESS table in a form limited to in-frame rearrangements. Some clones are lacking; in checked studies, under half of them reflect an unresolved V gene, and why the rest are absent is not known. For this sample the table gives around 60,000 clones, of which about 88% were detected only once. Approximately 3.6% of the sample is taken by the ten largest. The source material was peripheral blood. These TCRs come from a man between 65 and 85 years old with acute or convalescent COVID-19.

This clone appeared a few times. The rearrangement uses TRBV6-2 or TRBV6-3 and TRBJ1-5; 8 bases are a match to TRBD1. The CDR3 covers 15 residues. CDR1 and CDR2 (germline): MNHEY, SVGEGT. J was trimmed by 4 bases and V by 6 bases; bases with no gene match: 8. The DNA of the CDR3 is TGTGCCAGCAGCCGCGAAGGACAGGGTAATCAGCCCCAGCATTTT. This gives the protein CASSREGQGNQPQHF.

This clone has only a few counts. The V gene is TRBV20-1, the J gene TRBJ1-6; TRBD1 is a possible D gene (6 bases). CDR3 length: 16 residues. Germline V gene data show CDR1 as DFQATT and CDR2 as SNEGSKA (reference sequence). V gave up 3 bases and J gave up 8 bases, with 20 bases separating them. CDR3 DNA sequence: TGCAGTGCTAGTCAGCCCCACCAGGGGAGGGATTCACCCCTCCACTTT. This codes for CSASQPHQGRDSPLHF.

The CDR3 loop is CASSSGQWGREDTQYF. The CDR3 nucleotides are TGTGCCAGCAGCTCGGGACAGTGGGGTAGGGAAGATACGCAGTATTTT. The chain couples TRBV11-3 to TRBJ2-3, with 7 bases that match TRBD1. J was trimmed by 5 bases and V by 4 bases; bases with no gene match: 12. This CDR3 contains 16 residues. Germline CDR1 reads SGHNT; CDR2 reads YENEEA.

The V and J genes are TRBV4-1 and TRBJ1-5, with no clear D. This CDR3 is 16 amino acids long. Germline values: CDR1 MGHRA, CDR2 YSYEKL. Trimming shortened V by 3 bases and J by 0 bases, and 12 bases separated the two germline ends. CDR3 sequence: CASSQAERYSNQPQHF. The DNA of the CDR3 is TGCGCCAGCAGCCAGGCGGAACGTTATAGCAATCAGCCCCAGCATTTT.

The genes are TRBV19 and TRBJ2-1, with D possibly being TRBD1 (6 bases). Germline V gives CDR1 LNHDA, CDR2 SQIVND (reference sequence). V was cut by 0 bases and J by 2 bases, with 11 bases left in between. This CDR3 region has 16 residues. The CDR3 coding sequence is TGTGCCAGTAGTATAGATCAGGGGCGGGCCTACAATGAGCAGTTCTTC. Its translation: CASSIDQGRAYNEQFF.

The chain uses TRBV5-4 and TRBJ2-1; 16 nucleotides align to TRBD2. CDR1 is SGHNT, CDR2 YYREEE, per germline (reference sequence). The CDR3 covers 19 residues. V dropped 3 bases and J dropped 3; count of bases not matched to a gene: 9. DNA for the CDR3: TGTGCCAGCAGCTCAGCCGGGACTAGCGGGGGGGGAGACTACAATGAGCAGTTCTTC. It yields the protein CASSSAGTSGGGDYNEQFF.

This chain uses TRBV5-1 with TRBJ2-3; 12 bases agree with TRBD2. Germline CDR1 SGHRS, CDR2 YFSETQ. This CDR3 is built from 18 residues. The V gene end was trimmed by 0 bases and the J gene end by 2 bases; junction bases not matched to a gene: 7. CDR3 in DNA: TGCGCCAGCAGCTTGGTTGGTCTAGCGGGGGGGCCCACAGATACGCAGTATTTT. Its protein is CASSLVGLAGGPTDTQYF.

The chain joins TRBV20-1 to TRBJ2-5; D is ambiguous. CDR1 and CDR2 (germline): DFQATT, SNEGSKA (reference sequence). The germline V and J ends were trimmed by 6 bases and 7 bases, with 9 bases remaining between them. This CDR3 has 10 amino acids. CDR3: CSAPSGTQYF. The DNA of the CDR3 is TGCAGTGCGCCTTCCGGGACCCAGTACTTC.

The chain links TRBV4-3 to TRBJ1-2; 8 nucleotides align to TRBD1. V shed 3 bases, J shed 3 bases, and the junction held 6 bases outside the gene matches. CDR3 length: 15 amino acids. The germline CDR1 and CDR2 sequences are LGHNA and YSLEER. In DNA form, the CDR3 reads TGCGCCAGCAGCCATGGACAGGGAGTGTACTATGGCTACACCTTC. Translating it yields CASSHGQGVYYGYTF.

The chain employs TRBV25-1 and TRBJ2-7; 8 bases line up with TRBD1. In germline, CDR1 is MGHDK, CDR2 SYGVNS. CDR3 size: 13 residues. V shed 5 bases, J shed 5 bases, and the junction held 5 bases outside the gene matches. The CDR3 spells CASSTAGGNEQYF. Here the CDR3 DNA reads TGTGCCAGCAGTACTGCAGGGGGCAACGAGCAGTACTTC.

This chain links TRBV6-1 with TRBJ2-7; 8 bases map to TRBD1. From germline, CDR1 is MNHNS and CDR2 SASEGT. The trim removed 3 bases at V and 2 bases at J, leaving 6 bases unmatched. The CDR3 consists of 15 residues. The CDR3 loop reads CASSDDRGSPYEQYF. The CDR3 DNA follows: TGTGCCAGCAGTGACGACAGGGGATCCCCCTACGAGCAGTACTTC.

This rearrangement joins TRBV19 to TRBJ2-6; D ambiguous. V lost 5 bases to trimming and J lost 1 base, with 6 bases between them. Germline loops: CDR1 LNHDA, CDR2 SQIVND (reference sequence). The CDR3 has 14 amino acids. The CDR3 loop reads CASSQVSGANVLTF. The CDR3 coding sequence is TGTGCCAGTAGTCAGGTGTCTGGGGCCAACGTCCTGACTTTC.

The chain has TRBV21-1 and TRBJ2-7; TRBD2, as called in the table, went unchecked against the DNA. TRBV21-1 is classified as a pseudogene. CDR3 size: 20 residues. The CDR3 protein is CASRRGMIGAGAPSSYEQYF. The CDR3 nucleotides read TGTGCCAGCAGGAGGGGGATGATCGGAGCGGGGGCCCCTAGCTCCTACGAGCAGTACTTC.

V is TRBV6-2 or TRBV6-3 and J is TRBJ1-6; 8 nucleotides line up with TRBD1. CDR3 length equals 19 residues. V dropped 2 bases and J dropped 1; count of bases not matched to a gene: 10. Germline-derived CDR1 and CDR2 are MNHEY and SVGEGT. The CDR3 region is CASSYVRTGRNSYNSPLHF. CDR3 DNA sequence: TGTGCCAGCAGTTACGTCCGGACAGGGCGGAATTCCTATAATTCACCCCTCCACTTT.

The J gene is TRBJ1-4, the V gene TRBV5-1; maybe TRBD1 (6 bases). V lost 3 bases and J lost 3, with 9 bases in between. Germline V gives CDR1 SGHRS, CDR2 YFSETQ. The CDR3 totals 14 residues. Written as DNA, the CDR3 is TGCGCCAGCAGCTCACAGGGATCTAATGAAAAACTGTTTTTT. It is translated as CASSSQGSNEKLFF. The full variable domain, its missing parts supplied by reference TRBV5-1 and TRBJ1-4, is KAGVTQTPRYLIKTRGQQVTLSCSPISGHRSVSWYQQTPGQGLQFLFEYFSETQRNKGNFPGRFSGRQFSNSRSEMNVSTLELGDSALYLCASSSQGSNEKLFFGSGTQLSVL.

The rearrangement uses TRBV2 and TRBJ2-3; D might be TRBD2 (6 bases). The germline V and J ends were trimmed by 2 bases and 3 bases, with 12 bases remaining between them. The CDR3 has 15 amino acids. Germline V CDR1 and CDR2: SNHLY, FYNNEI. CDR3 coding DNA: TGTGCCAGCAGTGAAACCCCGACTAGAACAGATACGCAGTATTTT. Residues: CASSETPTRTDTQYF. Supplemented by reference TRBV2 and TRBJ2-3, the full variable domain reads EPEVTQTPSHQVTQMGQEVILRCVPISNHLYFYWYRQILGQKVEFLVSFYNNEISEKSEIFDDQFSVERPDGSNFTLKIRSTKLEDSAMYFCASSETPTRTDTQYFGPGTRLTVL.

CDR3 sequence: CASSSPYRGLKNEQFF. The DNA for the CDR3 is TGTGCCAGCAGCTCGCCGTACAGGGGGCTAAAAAATGAGCAGTTCTTC. The V and J genes are TRBV3-1 (or the pseudogene TRBV3-2) and TRBJ2-1, with 9 bases lining up with TRBD1. Looked up from germline, CDR1 is LGHDT and CDR2 is YNNKEL (reference sequence). This CDR3 region has 16 residues. The V gene end was trimmed by 5 bases and the J gene end by 7 bases; junction bases not matched to a gene: 12.

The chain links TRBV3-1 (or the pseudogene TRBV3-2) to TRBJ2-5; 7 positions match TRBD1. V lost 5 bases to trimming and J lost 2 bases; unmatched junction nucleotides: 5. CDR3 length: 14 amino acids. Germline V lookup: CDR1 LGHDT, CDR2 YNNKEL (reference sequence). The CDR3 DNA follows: TGTGCCAGCAGCTTATACAGGGGACAAGAGACCCAGTACTTC. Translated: CASSLYRGQETQYF.

The CDR3: CASSVGGTSQETQYF. The CDR3 coding sequence is TGTGCCAGCAGCGTCGGGGGGACCTCCCAAGAGACCCAGTACTTC. The V gene is TRBV9, the J gene TRBJ2-5, with 7 bases matching TRBD2. V lost 2 bases to trimming and J lost 1 base; unmatched junction nucleotides: 5. This CDR3 has 15 residues. Per the germline V gene, CDR1 is SGDLS and CDR2 is YYNGEE.

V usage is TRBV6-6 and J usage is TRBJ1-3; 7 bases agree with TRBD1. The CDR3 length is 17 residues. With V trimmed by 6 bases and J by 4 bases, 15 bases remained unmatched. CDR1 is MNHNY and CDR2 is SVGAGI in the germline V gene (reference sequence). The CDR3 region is CASSRKGAGRTGNTIYF. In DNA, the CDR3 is TGTGCCAGCAGCCGAAAGGGGGCAGGGCGGACCGGAAACACCATATATTTT.

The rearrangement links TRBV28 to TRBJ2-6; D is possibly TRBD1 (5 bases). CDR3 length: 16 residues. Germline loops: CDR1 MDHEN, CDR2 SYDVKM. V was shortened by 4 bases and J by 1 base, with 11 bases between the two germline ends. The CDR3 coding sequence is TGTGCCAGCAGTTCCCCCCCAGGGTCTGGGGCCAACGTCCTGACTTTC. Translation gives CASSSPPGSGANVLTF.

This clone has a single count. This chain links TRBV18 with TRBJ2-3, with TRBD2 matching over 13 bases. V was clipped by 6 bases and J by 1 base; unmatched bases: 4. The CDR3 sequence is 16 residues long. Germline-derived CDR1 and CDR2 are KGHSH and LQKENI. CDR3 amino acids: CASSPGTSGGTDTQYF. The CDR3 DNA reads TGTGCCAGCTCTCCCGGGACTAGCGGGGGCACAGATACGCAGTATTTT.

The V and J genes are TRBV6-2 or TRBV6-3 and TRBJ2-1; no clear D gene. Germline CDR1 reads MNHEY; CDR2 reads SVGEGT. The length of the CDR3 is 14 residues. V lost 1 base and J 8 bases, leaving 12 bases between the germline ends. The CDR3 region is CASSYLARLDEQFF. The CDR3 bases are TGTGCCAGCAGTTACTTAGCACGCCTAGATGAGCAGTTCTTC.

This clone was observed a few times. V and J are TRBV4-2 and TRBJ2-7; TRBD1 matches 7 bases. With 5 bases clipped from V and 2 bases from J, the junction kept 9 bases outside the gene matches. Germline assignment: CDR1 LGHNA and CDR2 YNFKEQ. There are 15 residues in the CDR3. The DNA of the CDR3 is TGTGCCAGCAGCTCCCGACAGGGCACCCCCTACGAGCAGTACTTC. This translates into CASSSRQGTPYEQYF.

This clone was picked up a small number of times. The CDR3: CASSASGTGVSNQPQHF. CDR3 DNA sequence: TGTGCCAGCAGCGCCTCGGGGACAGGGGTTTCCAATCAGCCCCAGCATTTT. The chain links TRBV28 to TRBJ1-5; 10 nucleotides align to TRBD1. V lost 6 bases, J lost 3 bases, and 11 bases stayed unmatched. Germline CDR1 MDHEN, CDR2 SYDVKM. CDR3 length equals 17 residues.

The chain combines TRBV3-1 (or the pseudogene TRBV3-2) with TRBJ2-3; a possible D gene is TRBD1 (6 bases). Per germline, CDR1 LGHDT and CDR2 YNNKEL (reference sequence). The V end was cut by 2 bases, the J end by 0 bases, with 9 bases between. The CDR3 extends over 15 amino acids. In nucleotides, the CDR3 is TGTGCCAGCAGCCAAACAGGGAGAAGCACAGATACGCAGTATTTT. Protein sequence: CASSQTGRSTDTQYF.